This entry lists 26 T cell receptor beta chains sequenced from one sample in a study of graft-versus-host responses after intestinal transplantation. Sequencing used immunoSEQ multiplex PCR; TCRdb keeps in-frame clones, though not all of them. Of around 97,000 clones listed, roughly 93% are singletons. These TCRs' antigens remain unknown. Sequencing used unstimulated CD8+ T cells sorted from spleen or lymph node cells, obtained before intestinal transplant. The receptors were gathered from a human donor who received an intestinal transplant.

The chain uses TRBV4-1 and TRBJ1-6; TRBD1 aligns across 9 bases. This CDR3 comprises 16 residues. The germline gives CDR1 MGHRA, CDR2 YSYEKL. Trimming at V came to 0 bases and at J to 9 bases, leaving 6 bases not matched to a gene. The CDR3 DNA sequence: TGCGCCAGCAGCCAAGAAGGGGAACAGGGGGCTTCACCCCTCCACTTT. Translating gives CASSQEGEQGASPLHF.

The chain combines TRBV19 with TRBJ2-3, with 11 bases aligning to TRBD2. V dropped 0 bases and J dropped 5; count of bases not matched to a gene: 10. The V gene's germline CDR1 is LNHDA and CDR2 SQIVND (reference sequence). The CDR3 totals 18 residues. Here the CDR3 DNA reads TGTGCCAGTAGTATAGACGATAGCGGGGGGGCGGGGGTAGATACGCAGTATTTT. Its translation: CASSIDDSGGAGVDTQYF.

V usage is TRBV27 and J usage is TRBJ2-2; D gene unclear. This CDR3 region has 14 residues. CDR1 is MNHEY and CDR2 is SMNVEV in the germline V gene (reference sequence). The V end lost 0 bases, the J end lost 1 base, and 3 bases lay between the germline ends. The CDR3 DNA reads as TGTGCCAGCAGTTTATCGGTGAACACCGGGGAGCTGTTTTTT. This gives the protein CASSLSVNTGELFF.

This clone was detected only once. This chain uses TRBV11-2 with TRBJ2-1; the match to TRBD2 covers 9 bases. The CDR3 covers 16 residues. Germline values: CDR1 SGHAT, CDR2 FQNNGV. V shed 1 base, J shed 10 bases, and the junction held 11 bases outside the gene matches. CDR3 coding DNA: TGTGCCAGCAGCTTAGGGGGGCTAGCGGGGTCGGGGGAGCAGTTCTTC. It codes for CASSLGGLAGSGEQFF.

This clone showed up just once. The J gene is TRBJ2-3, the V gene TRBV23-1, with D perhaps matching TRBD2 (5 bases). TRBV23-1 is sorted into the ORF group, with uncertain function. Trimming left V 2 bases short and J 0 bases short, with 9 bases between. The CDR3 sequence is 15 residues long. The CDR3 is CASSQRRRSTDTQYF. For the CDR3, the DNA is TGCGCCAGCAGTCAAAGGAGGAGGAGCACAGATACGCAGTATTTT.

CDR3 coding DNA: TGTGCCAGCAGTTACTATGGCTACACCTTC. It encodes CASSYYGYTF. The chain combines TRBV6-5 with TRBJ1-2; D remains ambiguous. V dropped 1 base and J dropped 6 bases, with 0 bases sitting between them. The CDR3 is 10 residues long. Germline CDR1 MNHEY, CDR2 SVGAGI.

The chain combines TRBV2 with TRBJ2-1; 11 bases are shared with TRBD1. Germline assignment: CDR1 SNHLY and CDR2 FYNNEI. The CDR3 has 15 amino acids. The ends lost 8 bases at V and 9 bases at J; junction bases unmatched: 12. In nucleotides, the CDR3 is TGTGCCAGCGGAAAGGACAGGGGGCAAATAGGTGAGCAGTTCTTC. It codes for CASGKDRGQIGEQFF.

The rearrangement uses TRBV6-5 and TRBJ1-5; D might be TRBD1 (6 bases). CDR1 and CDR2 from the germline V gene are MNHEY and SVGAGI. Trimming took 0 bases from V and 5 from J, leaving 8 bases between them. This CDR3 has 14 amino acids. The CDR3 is CASSYSRGYQPQHF. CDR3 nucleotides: TGTGCCAGCAGTTACTCGAGGGGGTATCAGCCCCAGCATTTT.

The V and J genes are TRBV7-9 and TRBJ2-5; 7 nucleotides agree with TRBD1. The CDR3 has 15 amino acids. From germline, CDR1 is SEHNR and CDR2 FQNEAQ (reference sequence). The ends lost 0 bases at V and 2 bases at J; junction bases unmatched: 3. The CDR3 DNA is TGTGCCAGCAGCTTAGCGATGGGACAGCAAGAGACCCAGTACTTC. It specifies CASSLAMGQQETQYF.

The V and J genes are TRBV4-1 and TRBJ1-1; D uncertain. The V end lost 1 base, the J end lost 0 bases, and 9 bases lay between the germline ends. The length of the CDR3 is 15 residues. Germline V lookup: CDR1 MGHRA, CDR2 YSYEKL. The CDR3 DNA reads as TGCGCCAGCAGCCAAGCGTTAGTTTTGAACACTGAAGCTTTCTTT. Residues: CASSQALVLNTEAFF.

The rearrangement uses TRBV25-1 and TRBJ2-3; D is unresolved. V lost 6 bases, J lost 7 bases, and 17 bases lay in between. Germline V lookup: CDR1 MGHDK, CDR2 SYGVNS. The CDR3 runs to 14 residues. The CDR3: CASRSPGLFNTQYF. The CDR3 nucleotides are TGTGCCAGCAGATCGCCTGGGTTGTTTAATACGCAGTATTTT.

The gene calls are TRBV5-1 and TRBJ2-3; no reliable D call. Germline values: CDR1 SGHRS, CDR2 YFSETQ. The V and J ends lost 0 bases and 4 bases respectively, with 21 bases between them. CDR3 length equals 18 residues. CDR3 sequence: CASSLALYQYPPADTQYF. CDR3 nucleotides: TGCGCCAGCAGCTTGGCCCTCTACCAATACCCACCAGCAGATACGCAGTATTTT.

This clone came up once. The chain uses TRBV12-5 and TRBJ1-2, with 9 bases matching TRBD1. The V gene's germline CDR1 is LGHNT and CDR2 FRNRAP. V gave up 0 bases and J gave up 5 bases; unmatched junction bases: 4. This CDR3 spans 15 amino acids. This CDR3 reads CASGLVPGTGYGYTF. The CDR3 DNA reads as TGTGCTAGTGGTTTGGTACCAGGGACAGGGTATGGCTACACCTTC. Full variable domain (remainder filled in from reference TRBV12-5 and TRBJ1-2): DARVTQTPRHKVTEMGQEVTMRCQPILGHNTVFWYRQTMMQGLELLAYFRNRAPLDDSGMPKDRFSAEMPDATLATLKIQPSEPRDSAVYFCASGLVPGTGYGYTFGSGTRLTVV.

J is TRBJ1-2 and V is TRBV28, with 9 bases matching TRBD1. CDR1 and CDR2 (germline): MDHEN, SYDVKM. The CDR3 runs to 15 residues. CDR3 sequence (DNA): TGTGCTACGGTAGCGGGGGACAGGGATCAGCATGGCTACACCTTC. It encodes CATVAGDRDQHGYTF.

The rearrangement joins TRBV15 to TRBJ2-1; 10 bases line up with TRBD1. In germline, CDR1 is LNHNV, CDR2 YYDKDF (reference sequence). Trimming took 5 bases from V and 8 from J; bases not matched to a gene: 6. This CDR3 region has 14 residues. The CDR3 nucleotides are TGTGCCACCAGCGGGGACAGGGGCATCGATGAGCAGTTCTTC. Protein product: CATSGDRGIDEQFF.

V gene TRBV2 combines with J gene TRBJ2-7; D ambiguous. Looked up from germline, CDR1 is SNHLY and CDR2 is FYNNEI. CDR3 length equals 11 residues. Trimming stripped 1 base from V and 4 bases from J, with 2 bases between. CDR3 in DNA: TGTGCCAGCAGTGAAGTGTACGAGCAGTACTTC. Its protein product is CASSEVYEQYF.

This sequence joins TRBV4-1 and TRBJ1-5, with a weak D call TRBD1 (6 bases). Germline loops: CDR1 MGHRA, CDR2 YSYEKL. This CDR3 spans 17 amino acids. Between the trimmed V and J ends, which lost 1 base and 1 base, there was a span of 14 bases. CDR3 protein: CASSQGGQGLSNQPQHF. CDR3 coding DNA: TGCGCCAGCAGCCAAGGGGGGCAGGGGTTGAGCAATCAGCCCCAGCATTTT.

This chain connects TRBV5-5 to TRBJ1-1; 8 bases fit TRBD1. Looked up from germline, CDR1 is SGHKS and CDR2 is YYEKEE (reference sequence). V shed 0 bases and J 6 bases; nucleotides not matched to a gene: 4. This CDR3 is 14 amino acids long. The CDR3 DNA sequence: TGTGCCAGCAGCTTGGACAGGGGGTGGGCTGAAGCTTTCTTT. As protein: CASSLDRGWAEAFF.

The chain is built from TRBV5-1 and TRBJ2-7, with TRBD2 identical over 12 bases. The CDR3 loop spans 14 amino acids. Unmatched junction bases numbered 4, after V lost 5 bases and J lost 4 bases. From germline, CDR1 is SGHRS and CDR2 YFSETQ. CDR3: CASSPTSGGYEQYF. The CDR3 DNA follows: TGCGCCAGCAGTCCTACTAGCGGGGGGTACGAGCAGTACTTC.

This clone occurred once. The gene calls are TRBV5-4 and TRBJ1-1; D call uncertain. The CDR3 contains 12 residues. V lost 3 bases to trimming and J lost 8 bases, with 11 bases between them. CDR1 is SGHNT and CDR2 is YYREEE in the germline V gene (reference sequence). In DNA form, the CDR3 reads TGTGCCAGCAGCTCTGCCTTGGGGGAAGCTTTCTTT. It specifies CASSSALGEAFF.

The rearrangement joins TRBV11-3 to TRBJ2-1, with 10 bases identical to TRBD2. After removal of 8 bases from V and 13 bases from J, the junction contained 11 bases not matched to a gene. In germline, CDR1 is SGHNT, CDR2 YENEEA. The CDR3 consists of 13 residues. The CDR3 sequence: CASGPSGGPAQFF. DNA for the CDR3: TGTGCCAGCGGTCCTAGCGGGGGCCCGGCCCAGTTCTTC.

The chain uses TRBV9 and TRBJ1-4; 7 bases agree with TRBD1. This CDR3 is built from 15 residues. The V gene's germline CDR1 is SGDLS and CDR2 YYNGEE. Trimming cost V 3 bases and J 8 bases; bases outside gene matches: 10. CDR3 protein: CASSAGQSLREKLFF. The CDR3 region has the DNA TGTGCCAGCAGCGCGGGACAGTCGCTTAGGGAAAAACTGTTTTTT. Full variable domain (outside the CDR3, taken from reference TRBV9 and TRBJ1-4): DSGVTQTPKHLITATGQRVTLRCSPRSGDLSVYWYQQSLDQGLQFLIQYYNGEERAKGNILERFSAQQFPDLHSELNLSSLELGDSALYFCASSAGQSLREKLFFGSGTQLSVL.

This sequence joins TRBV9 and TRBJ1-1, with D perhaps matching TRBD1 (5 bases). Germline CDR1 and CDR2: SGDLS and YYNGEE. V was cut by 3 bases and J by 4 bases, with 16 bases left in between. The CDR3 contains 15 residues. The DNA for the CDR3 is TGTGCCAGCAGCGGAGGGGCCGGGAAACTCACTGAAGCTTTCTTT. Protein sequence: CASSGGAGKLTEAFF.

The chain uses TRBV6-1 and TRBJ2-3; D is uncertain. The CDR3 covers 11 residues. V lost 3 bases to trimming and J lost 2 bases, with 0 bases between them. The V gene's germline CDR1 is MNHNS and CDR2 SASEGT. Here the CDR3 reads CASSDTDTQYF. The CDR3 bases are TGTGCCAGCAGTGACACAGATACGCAGTATTTT.

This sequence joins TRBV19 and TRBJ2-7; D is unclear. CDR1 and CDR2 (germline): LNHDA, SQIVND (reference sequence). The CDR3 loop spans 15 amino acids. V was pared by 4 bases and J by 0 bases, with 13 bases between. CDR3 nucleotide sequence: TGTGCCAGTAGTAGCCCCTTGGAGAGCTCCTACGAGCAGTACTTC. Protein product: CASSSPLESSYEQYF.

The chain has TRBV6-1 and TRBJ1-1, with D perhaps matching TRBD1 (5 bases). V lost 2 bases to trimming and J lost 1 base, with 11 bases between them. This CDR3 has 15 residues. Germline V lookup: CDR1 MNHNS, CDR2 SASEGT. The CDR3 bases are TGTGCCAGCAGTGAATTGGGGGTGGGGAACACTGAAGCTTTCTTT. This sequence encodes CASSELGVGNTEAFF.